The sequence of this T cell receptor beta chain was determined in a study of blood T cells in healthy people across ages. Study results and caveats: Per-million-T-cell TCR beta diversity fell roughly linearly with age. Higher diversity, along with more naive CD4+ cells, distinguished long-lived donors from aged donors. It was held that diversity estimates obtained from one million T cells represented underestimates.

Through a sample-barcoded 5' primer and a J-beta primer mix, a second PCR was run for about 6 to 12 cycles. TCRdb independently ran MiXCR on the 5' RACE reads; one entry per CDR3 protein. This table has some 1,800,000 distinct CDR3 sequences, approximately 39% appearing once. The table lists this clonotype with a count of one. Its antigen is unknown. The V gene end was trimmed by 6 bases and the J gene end by 0 bases; junction bases not matched to a gene: 8. The germline CDR1 and CDR2 sequences are MNHNS and SASEGT. The CDR3 has 16 amino acids. Peripheral blood samples of around 11 milliliters were drawn from each donor.

This rearrangement joins TRBV6-1 to TRBJ2-3; 8 bases line up with TRBD2. Input material: blood. This receptor was obtained from a human donor in good health. CDR3 in amino acids: CASRASGGPSTDTQYF. In nucleotides, the CDR3 is TGTGCCAGCAGGGCCTCGGGGGGGCCGAGCACAGATACGCAGTATTTT.